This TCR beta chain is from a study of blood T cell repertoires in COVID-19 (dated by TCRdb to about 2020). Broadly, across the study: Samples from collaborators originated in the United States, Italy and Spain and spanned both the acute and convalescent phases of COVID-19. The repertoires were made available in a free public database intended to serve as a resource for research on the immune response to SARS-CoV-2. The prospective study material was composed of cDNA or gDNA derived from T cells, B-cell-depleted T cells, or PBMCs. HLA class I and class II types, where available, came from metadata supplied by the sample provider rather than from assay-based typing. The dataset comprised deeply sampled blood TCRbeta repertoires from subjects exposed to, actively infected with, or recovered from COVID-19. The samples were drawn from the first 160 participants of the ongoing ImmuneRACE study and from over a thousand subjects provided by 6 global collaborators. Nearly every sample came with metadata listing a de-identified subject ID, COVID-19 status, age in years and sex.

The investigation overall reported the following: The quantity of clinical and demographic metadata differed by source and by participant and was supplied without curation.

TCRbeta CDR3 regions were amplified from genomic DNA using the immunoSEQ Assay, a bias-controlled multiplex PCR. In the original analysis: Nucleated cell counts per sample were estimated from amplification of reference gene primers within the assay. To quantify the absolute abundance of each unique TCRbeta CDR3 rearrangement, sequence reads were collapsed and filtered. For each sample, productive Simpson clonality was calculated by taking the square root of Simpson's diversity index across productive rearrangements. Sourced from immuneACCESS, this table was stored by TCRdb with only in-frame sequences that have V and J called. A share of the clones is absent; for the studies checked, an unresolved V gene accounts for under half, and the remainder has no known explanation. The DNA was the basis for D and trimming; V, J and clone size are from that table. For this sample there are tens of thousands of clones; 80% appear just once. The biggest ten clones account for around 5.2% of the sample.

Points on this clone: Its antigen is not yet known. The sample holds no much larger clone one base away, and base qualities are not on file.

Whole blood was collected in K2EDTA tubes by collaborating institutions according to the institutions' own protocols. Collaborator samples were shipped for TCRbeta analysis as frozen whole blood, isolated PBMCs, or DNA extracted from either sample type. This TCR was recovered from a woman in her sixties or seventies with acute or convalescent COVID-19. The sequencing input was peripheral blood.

The DNA sequence is as follows: TGTGCCAGCAGCCGACGAGGTTCCTACAATGAGCAGTTCTTC. The translation is CASSRRGSYNEQFF. The V and J segments used are TRBV5-8 and TRBJ2-1, with an unclear D gene assignment. The junction carries 9 bases between V and J, which are trimmed by 4 bases and 1 base respectively. CDR3 length: 14 amino acids, cysteine to phenylalanine. The sequence is cut down to CDR3 DNA, 42 bases in frame from base 1. CDR1 SGHTS and CDR2 YDEGEE are derived from the germline V gene.